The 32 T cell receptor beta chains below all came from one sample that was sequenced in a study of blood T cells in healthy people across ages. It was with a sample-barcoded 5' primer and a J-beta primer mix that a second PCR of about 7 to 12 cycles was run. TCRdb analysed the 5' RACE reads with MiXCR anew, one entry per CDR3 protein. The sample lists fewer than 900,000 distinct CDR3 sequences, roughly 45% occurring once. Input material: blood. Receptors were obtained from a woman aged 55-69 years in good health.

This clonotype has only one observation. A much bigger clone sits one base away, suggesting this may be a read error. The CDR3 is CSAGGTVNYGYTF. The DNA for the CDR3 is TGCAGCGCTGGTGGTACGGTGAACTATGGCTACACCTTC. The chain uses TRBV29-1 and TRBJ1-2, with D unresolved. This CDR3 region has 13 residues. The germline V gene has CDR1 SQVTM and CDR2 ANQGSEA. V lost 7 bases and J 2 bases, leaving 14 bases between the germline ends.

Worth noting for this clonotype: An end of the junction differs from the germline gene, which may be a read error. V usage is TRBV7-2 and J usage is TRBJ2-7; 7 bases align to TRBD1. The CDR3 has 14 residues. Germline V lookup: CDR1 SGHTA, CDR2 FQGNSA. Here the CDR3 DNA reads TGTGCCAGCGGCTTTTACAGGGGATCCTACGAGCAGTACTTC. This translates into CASGFYRGSYEQYF.

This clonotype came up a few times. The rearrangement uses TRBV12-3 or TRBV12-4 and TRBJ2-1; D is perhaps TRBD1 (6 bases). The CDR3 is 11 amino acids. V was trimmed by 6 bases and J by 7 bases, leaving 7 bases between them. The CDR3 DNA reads TGTGCCAGCAGGCAGGGGAATGAGCAGTTCTTC. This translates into CASRQGNEQFF.

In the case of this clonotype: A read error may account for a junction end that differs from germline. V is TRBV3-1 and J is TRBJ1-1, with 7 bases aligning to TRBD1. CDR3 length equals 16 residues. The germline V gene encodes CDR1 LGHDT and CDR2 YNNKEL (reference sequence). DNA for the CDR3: TGTGCCGGCAGCCTACAGGGGCCACACCTGGGCACTGAAGCTTTCTTT. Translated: CAGSLQGPHLGTEAFF.

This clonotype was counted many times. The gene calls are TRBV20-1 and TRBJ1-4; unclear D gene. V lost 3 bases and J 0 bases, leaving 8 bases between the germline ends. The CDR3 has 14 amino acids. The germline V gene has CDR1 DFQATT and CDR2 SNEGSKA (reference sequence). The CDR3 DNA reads TGCAGTGCTAGTCGGTCCACAACTAATGAAAAACTGTTTTTT. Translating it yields CSASRSTTNEKLFF.

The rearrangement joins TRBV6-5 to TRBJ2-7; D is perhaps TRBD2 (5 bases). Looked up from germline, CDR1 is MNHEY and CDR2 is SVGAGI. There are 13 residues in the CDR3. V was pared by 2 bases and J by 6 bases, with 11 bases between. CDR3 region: CASSYRASSEQYF. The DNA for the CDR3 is TGTGCCAGCAGTTACCGGGCTAGCAGCGAGCAGTACTTC.

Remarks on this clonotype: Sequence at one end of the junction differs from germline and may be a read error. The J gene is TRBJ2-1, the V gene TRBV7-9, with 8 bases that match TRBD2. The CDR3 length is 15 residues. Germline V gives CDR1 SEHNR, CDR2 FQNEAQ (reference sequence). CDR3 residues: CASTRPAGGIYERFF. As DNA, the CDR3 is TGTGCCAGCACCCGCCCGGCGGGAGGAATTTATGAGCGGTTCTTC.

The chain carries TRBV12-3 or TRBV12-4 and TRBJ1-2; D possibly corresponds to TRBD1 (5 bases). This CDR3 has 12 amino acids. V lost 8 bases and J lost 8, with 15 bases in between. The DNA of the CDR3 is TGTGCCAGCGGGCGGGGGAGTTTAGGCTACACCTTC. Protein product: CASGRGSLGYTF.

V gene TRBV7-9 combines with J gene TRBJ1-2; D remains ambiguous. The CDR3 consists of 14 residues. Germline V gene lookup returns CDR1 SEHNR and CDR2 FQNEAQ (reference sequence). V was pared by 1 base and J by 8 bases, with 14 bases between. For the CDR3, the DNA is TGTGCCAGCAGCTTAGGAGACGGGTTTGGCGGCTACACCTTC. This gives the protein CASSLGDGFGGYTF.

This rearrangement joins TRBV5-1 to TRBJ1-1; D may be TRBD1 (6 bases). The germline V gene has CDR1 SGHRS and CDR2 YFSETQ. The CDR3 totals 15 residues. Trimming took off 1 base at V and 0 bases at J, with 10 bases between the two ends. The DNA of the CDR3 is TGCGCCAGCAGCTTGCAGGGGTTAATGAACACTGAAGCTTTCTTT. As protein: CASSLQGLMNTEAFF.

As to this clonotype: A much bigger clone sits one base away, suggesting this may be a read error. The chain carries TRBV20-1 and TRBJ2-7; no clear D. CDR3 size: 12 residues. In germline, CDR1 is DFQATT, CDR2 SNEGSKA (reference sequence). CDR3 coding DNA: TGCAGTGTTAGAGATGGCCCCTACGAGCAGTACTTC. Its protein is CSVRDGPYEQYF.

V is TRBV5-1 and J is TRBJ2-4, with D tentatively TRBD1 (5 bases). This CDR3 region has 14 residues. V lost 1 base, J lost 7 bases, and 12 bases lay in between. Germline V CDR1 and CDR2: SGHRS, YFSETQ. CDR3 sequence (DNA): TGCGCCAGCAGCTTGAACCAGGGTGGTAACATTCAGTACTTC. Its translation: CASSLNQGGNIQYF.

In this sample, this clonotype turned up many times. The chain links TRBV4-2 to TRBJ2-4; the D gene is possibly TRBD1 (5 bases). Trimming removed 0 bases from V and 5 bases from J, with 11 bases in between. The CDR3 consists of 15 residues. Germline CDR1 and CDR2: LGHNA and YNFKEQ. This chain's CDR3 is CASSQDTGQENIQYF. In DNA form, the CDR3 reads TGTGCCAGCAGCCAAGATACAGGCCAGGAAAACATTCAGTACTTC.

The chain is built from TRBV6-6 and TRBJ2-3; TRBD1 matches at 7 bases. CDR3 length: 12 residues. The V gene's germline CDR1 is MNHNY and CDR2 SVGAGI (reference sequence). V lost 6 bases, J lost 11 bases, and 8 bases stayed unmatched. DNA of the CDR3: TGTGCCAGCAGGAATACAGGGGTCAGGCAGTATTTT. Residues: CASRNTGVRQYF.

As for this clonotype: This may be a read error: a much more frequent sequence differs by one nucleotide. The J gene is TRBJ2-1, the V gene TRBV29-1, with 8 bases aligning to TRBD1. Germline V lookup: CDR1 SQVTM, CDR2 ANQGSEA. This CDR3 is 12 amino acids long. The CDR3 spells CSVPRTGNGQFF. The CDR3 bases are TGCAGCGTTCCCCGGACAGGGAATGGGCAGTTCTTC.

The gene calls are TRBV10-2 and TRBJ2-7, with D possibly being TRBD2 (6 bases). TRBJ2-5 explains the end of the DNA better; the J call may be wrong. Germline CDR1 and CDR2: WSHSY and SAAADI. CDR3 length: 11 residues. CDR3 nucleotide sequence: TGCGCCACCTGGGGGGAGGAGACCCAGTACTTC. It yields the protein CATWGEETQYF.

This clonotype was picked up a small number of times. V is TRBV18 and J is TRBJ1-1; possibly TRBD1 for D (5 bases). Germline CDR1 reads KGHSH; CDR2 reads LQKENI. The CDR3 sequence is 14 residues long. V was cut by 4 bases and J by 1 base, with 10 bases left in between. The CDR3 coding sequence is TGTGCCAGCTCACTTGCAGGGAAGAACACTGAAGCTTTCTTT. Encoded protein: CASSLAGKNTEAFF. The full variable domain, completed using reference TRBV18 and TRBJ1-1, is NAGVMQNPRHLVRRRGQEARLRCSPMKGHSHVYWYRQLPEEGLKFMVYLQKENIIDESGMPKERFSAEFPKEGPSILRIQQVVRGDSAAYFCASSLAGKNTEAFFGQGTRLTVV.

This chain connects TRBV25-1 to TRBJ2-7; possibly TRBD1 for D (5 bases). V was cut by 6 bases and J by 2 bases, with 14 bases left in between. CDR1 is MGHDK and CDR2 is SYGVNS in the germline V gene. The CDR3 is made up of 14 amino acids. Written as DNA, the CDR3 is TGTGCCAGCAGCATCCAGGGTTATCCCTACGAGCAGTACTTC. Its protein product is CASSIQGYPYEQYF.

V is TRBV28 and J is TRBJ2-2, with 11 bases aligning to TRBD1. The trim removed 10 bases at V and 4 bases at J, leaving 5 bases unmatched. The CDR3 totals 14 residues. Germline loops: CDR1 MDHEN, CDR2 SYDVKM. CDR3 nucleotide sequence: TGTGCCACTCGGGACAGGGGGGTCACCGGGGAGCTGTTTTTT. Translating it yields CATRDRGVTGELFF.

Here the CDR3 DNA reads TGTGCCAGCAGCATGTCGCAGGGGGCGTCCTACGAGCAGTACTTC. It yields the protein CASSMSQGASYEQYF. The chain carries TRBV7-9 and TRBJ2-7; 8 nucleotides align to TRBD1. After removal of 5 bases from V and 1 base from J, the junction contained 7 bases not matched to a gene. Germline V gene data show CDR1 as SEHNR and CDR2 as FQNEAQ (reference sequence). The CDR3 consists of 15 residues. The whole variable domain, filled in from reference TRBV7-9 and TRBJ2-7, reads DTGVSQNPRHKITKRGQNVTFRCDPISEHNRLYWYRQTLGQGPEFLTYFQNEAQLEKSRLLSDRFSAERPKGSFSTLEIQRTEQGDSAMYLCASSMSQGASYEQYFGPGTRLTVT.

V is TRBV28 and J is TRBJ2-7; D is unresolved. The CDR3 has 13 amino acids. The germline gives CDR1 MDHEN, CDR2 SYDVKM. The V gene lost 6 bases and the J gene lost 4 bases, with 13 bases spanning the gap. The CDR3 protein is CASRTLPSYEQYF. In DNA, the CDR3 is TGTGCCAGCAGGACATTACCGAGTTACGAGCAGTACTTC.

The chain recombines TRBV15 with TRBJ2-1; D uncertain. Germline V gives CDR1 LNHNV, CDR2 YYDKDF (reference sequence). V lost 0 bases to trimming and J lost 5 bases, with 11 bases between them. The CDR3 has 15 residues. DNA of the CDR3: TGTGCCACCAGCAGAGATCGCTTAACTAACAATGAGCAGTTCTTC. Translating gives CATSRDRLTNNEQFF.

The chain's CDR3 is CASSSQWGHKMNTEAFF. The CDR3 bases are TGTGCCAGCAGCTCACAGTGGGGCCACAAGATGAACACTGAAGCTTTCTTT. The V call is TRBV3-1, the J call TRBJ1-1; D possibly corresponds to TRBD1 (5 bases). The germline gives CDR1 LGHDT, CDR2 YNNKEL (reference sequence). The germline V and J ends were trimmed by 5 bases and 0 bases, with 19 bases remaining between them. This CDR3 has 17 residues.

The CDR3 spells CSASSAASGPYGYTF. The CDR3 coding sequence is TGCAGTGCTAGTAGTGCGGCCTCCGGGCCCTATGGCTACACCTTC. V and J are TRBV20-1 and TRBJ1-2; D is unresolved. The CDR3 contains 15 residues. Per germline, CDR1 DFQATT and CDR2 SNEGSKA (reference sequence). Trimming removed 3 bases from V and 4 bases from J, with 18 bases in between.

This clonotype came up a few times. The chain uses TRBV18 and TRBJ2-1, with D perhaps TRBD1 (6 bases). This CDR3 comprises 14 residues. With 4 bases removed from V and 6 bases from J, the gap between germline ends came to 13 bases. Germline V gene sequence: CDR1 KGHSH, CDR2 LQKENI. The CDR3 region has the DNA TGTGCCAGCTCACGACCAGGGGCTACCAATGAGCAGTTCTTC. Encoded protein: CASSRPGATNEQFF.

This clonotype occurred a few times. The CDR3 loop is CASSQDAGSGSNEQFF. The CDR3 coding sequence is TGTGCCAGCAGCCAAGATGCAGGGTCAGGGTCCAATGAGCAGTTCTTC. This sequence joins TRBV3-1 and TRBJ2-1, with a tentative D call TRBD1 (5 bases). CDR1 is LGHDT, CDR2 YNNKEL, per germline (reference sequence). Trimming left V 0 bases short and J 6 bases short, with 15 bases between. The CDR3 is 16 amino acids.

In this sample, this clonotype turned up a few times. The CDR3 here is CASSSTDTGELFF. The CDR3 bases are TGCGCCAGCAGCTCGACGGACACCGGGGAGCTGTTTTTT. The V call is TRBV5-1, the J call TRBJ2-2; D gene uncertain. CDR3 length: 13 residues. Germline loops: CDR1 SGHRS, CDR2 YFSETQ. Trimming left V 3 bases short and J 3 bases short, with 6 bases between.

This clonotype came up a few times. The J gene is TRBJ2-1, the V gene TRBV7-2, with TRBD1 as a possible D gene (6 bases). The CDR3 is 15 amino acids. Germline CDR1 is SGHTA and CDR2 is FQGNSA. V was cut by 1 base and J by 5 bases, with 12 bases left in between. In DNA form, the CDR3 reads TGTGCCAGCAGCTTAGAAGGGACACACAACAATGAGCAGTTCTTC. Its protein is CASSLEGTHNNEQFF. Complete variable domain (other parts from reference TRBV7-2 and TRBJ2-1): GAGVSQSPSNKVTEKGKDVELRCDPISGHTALYWYRQSLGQGLEFLIYFQGNSAPDKSGLPSDRFSAERTGGSVSTLTIQRTQQEDSAVYLCASSLEGTHNNEQFFGPGTRLTVL.

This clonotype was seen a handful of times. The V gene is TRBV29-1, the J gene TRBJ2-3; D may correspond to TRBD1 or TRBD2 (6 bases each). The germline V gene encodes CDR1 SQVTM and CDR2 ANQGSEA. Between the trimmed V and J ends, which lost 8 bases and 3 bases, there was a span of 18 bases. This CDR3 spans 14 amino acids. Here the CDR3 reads CSPAGGSGTDTQYF. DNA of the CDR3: TGCAGCCCCGCCGGGGGCTCGGGGACAGATACGCAGTATTTT.

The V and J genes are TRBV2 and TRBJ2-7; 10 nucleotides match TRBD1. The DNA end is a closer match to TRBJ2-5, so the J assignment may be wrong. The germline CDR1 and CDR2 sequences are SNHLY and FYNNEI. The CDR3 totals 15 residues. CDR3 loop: CASRVLGTGVETQYF. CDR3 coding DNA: TGTGCCAGCAGAGTACTCGGGACAGGGGTCGAGACCCAGTACTTC.

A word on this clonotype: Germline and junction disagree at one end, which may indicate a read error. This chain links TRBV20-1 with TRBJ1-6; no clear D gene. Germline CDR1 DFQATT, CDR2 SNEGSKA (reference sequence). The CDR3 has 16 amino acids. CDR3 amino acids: CSARRSEALMNSPPHF. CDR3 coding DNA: TGCAGTGCTAGAAGGTCGGAAGCATTAATGAATTCACCCCCCCACTTT.

The CDR3 DNA is TGCAGTGCTAGAGATGGGGGACTAGCGGGAGACATTCAGTACTTC. This gives the protein CSARDGGLAGDIQYF. J is TRBJ2-4 and V is TRBV20-1; the match to TRBD2 covers 14 bases. This CDR3 region has 15 residues. The germline CDR1 and CDR2 sequences are DFQATT and SNEGSKA (reference sequence). The V segment lost 0 bases and the J segment 8 bases; nucleotides outside the gene matches: 3.